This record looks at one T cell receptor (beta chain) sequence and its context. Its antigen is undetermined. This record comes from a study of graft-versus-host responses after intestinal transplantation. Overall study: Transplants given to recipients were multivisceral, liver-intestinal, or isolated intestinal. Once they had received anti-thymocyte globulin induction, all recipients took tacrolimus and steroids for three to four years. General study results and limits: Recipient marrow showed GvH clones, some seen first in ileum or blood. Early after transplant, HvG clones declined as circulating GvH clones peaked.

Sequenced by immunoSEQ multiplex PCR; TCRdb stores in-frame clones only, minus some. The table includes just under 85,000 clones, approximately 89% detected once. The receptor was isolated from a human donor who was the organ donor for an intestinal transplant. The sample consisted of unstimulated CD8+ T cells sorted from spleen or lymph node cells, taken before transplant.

CDR3 region: CASRGRPSNQPQHF. The CDR3, as DNA: TGTGCCAGCAGGGGCAGGCCCAGCAATCAGCCCCAGCATTTT. This chain connects TRBV6-1 to TRBJ1-5; D ambiguous. The CDR3 is 14 residues long. V dropped 6 bases and J dropped 1 base, with 10 bases sitting between them. The germline gives CDR1 MNHNS, CDR2 SASEGT.